The next 26 T cell receptor beta chains were all read from a single sample in a study of Ad26.COV2.S vaccination and SARS-CoV-2 variants. The treatment denotes: about 20 received Ad26.COV2.S at low or high dose, single or two shots; about 5 received placebo; per-sample allocation not given. At day 63 after the first vaccine or placebo injection, samples were drawn. Clones were read by immunoSEQ multiplex PCR, and TCRdb kept only the in-frame ones, dropping some. The sample holds 440,000 or so clones, 90% seen once. Sequencing was performed on peripheral blood, taken in a trial of Ad26.COV2.S vaccine versus placebo. These receptors were collected from a person aged 18 to 59 who received the Ad26.COV2.S COVID-19 vaccine or a placebo.

The V call is TRBV4-2, the J call TRBJ1-3; perhaps TRBD1 as D (5 bases). Trimming took 0 bases from V and 1 from J, leaving 7 bases between them. CDR1 is LGHNA, CDR2 YNFKEQ, per germline. CDR3 size: 15 residues. The CDR3 nucleotides are TGTGCCAGCAGCCAAGATCCAGGGTCTGGAAACACCATATATTTT. Its protein product is CASSQDPGSGNTIYF.

The chain has TRBV28 and TRBJ2-6; no definite D call. Germline V CDR1 and CDR2: MDHEN, SYDVKM. The V end lost 2 bases, the J end lost 0 bases, and 5 bases lay between the germline ends. There are 15 residues in the CDR3. This CDR3 reads CASSLRLSGANVLTF. The CDR3 DNA reads as TGTGCCAGCAGTTTAAGACTCTCTGGGGCCAACGTCCTGACTTTC.

Points on this clone: The same CDR3 also results from other DNA sequences found in this sample. This chain links TRBV9 with TRBJ2-1; 11 bases fit TRBD2. The CDR3 is 15 residues long. CDR1 is SGDLS, CDR2 YYNGEE, per germline. V shed 3 bases, J shed 8 bases, and the junction held 7 bases outside the gene matches. The CDR3 loop is CASSALAGGGDEQFF. CDR3 nucleotides: TGTGCCAGCAGCGCTCTAGCGGGAGGCGGCGATGAGCAGTTCTTC.

This clone appeared a few times. This chain connects TRBV24-1 to TRBJ2-2; TRBD2 aligns across 13 bases. Germline V gene sequence: CDR1 KGHDR, CDR2 SFDVKD. Losses at the gene ends were 2 bases for V and 7 bases for J; bases not matched to a gene: 6. The CDR3 spans 17 residues. CDR3 DNA sequence: TGTGCCACCAGTGATTCTGGGACTAGCGGGACCGGCGGGGAGCTGTTTTTT. Amino acids: CATSDSGTSGTGGELFF.

This clone came up a few times. This chain connects TRBV7-2 to TRBJ1-5; D remains ambiguous. Trimming stripped 2 bases from V and 10 bases from J, with 18 bases between. Looked up from germline, CDR1 is SGHTA and CDR2 is FQGNSA. The CDR3 has 15 amino acids. DNA for the CDR3: TGTGCCAGCAGCTTAAGCAAGAGCCCCCTCCAACCCCAGCATTTT. It specifies CASSLSKSPLQPQHF.

The chain recombines TRBV11-1 with TRBJ2-5; D call uncertain. CDR3 length equals 14 residues. Trimming shortened V by 5 bases and J by 1 base, and 11 bases separated the two germline ends. CDR1 SGHAT and CDR2 FQDESV come from the germline V gene (reference sequence). CDR3 nucleotide sequence: TGTGCCAGCAGCCCCGGACGGTTCCAAGAGACCCAGTACTTC. It translates to CASSPGRFQETQYF.

This clone occurred once. The chain is built from TRBV6-5 and TRBJ2-7; 8 bases line up with TRBD2. The trim removed 0 bases at V and 9 bases at J, leaving 7 bases unmatched. CDR1 is MNHEY and CDR2 is SVGAGI in the germline V gene. The CDR3 length is 14 residues. The chain's CDR3 is CASSYSSGTLPQYF. In nucleotides, the CDR3 is TGTGCCAGCAGTTACTCTAGCGGGACCCTCCCGCAGTACTTC.

The chain recombines TRBV11-3 with TRBJ2-2; D is unclear. V was cut by 2 bases and J by 6 bases, with 10 bases left in between. The CDR3 is 14 amino acids. Germline CDR1 SGHNT, CDR2 YENEEA. The CDR3 region is CASSLMTGAGELFF. The DNA for the CDR3 is TGTGCCAGCAGCTTAATGACGGGCGCCGGGGAGCTGTTTTTT. The full variable domain, with the rest looked up from reference TRBV11-3 and TRBJ2-2, is EAGVVQSPRYKIIEKKQPVAFWCNPISGHNTLYWYLQNLGQGPELLIRYENEEAVDDSQLPKDRFSAERLKGVDSTLKIQPAELGDSAVYLCASSLMTGAGELFFGEGSRLTVL.

The chain recombines TRBV9 with TRBJ2-3, with 7 bases that match TRBD2. This CDR3 contains 15 residues. The V gene end was trimmed by 2 bases and the J gene end by 4 bases; junction bases not matched to a gene: 7. Germline CDR1 is SGDLS and CDR2 is YYNGEE. CDR3 DNA: TGTGCCAGCAGCGTGGGCGGGAGAGGGGCAGATACGCAGTATTTT. As protein: CASSVGGRGADTQYF.

The rearrangement links TRBV13 to TRBJ2-3, with 9 positions matching TRBD2. Germline V gene sequence: CDR1 PRHDT, CDR2 FYEKMQ (reference sequence). V trimming: 4 bases; J trimming: 2 bases; junction bases outside the gene matches: 4. This CDR3 spans 15 amino acids. In DNA form, the CDR3 reads TGTGCCAGCAGCTCCCGACTAGCGGCCACAGATACGCAGTATTTT. Translated, it gives CASSSRLAATDTQYF.

The J gene is TRBJ2-2, the V gene TRBV7-8; a possible D gene is TRBD1 (6 bases). CDR1 and CDR2 (germline): SGHVS, FQNEAQ. Deletions cut 5 bases from V and 0 bases from J, with 10 bases between. This CDR3 has 15 amino acids. In nucleotides, the CDR3 is TGTGCCAGCAGCCGGACAGCTGCGAACACCGGGGAGCTGTTTTTT. Translating gives CASSRTAANTGELFF.

This clone is a singleton in its sample. This chain joins TRBV7-9 and TRBJ2-7; 9 nucleotides agree with TRBD2. This CDR3 region has 16 residues. Germline trimming cut 2 bases from V and 1 base from J; bases unmatched to any gene: 6. Germline CDR1 SEHNR, CDR2 FQNEAQ (reference sequence). This chain's CDR3 is CASSLTATSGSYEQYF. For the CDR3, the DNA is TGTGCCAGCAGCTTAACCGCGACTAGCGGTTCCTACGAGCAGTACTTC.

This chain uses TRBV6-2 or TRBV6-3 with TRBJ2-1; 8 positions match TRBD2. The length of the CDR3 is 16 residues. Germline trimming cut 5 bases from V and 1 base from J; bases unmatched to any gene: 7. The germline gives CDR1 MNHEY, CDR2 SVGEGT. CDR3 residues: CASSTPREASYNEQFF. In DNA, the CDR3 is TGTGCCAGCAGTACACCGCGGGAGGCGTCCTACAATGAGCAGTTCTTC.

The gene calls are TRBV29-1 and TRBJ2-3, with 7 bases lining up with TRBD2. Per the germline V gene, CDR1 is SQVTM and CDR2 is ANQGSEA. The V gene end was trimmed by 0 bases and the J gene end by 4 bases; junction bases not matched to a gene: 7. CDR3 length equals 15 residues. The DNA for the CDR3 is TGCAGCGTTGAAGATCCTGCGGGAGTGGCAGATACGCAGTATTTT. This codes for CSVEDPAGVADTQYF.

The chain joins TRBV5-4 to TRBJ2-7, with 9 nucleotides matching TRBD2. The V and J ends lost 0 bases and 1 base, in that order; junction bases with no gene match: 2. The CDR3 covers 15 residues. In germline, CDR1 is SGHNT, CDR2 YYREEE (reference sequence). The CDR3 here is CASSLALAGSYEQYF. The CDR3 DNA reads TGTGCCAGCAGCTTGGCACTAGCGGGTTCCTACGAGCAGTACTTC.

The chain recombines TRBV24-1 with TRBJ2-3; D assignment may be TRBD1 or TRBD2 (7 bases each). The CDR3 runs to 17 residues. Germline CDR1 reads KGHDR; CDR2 reads SFDVKD. V lost 6 bases, J lost 3 bases, and 21 bases lay in between. CDR3 DNA: TGTGCCACCAGTCAGGGGGTCAGGGCTAGCGGTACAGATACGCAGTATTTT. It yields the protein CATSQGVRASGTDTQYF.

The CDR3 protein is CASSYNRDSLVFGTGELFF. CDR3 in DNA: TGTGCCAGCAGTTACAACCGGGACAGCTTAGTTTTCGGCACCGGGGAGCTGTTTTTT. The V gene is TRBV6-2 or TRBV6-3, the J gene TRBJ2-2, with 7 bases identical to TRBD1. V shed 2 bases, J shed 4 bases, and the junction held 16 bases outside the gene matches. The germline V gene encodes CDR1 MNHEY and CDR2 SVGEGT. This CDR3 has 19 amino acids.

J is TRBJ2-3 and V is TRBV7-3, with a tentative D call TRBD1 (6 bases). Trimming took 1 base from V and 4 from J, leaving 12 bases between them. The CDR3 is made up of 15 amino acids. The germline CDR1 and CDR2 sequences are SGHTA and FQGTGA. The CDR3: CASSLRGRPPDTQYF. CDR3 bases: TGTGCCAGCAGCTTAAGGGGGCGACCCCCAGATACGCAGTATTTT.

This chain joins TRBV5-4 and TRBJ1-6; 9 bases agree with TRBD1. Germline CDR1 SGHNT, CDR2 YYREEE (reference sequence). The CDR3 loop spans 16 amino acids. The V segment lost 5 bases and the J segment 6 bases; nucleotides outside the gene matches: 9. The CDR3, as DNA: TGTGCCAGCAGGGCGCAGACAGGGGGAAGTAATTCACCCCTCCACTTT. Protein product: CASRAQTGGSNSPLHF.

The chain has TRBV9 and TRBJ2-1; TRBD1 matches at 8 bases. The V gene end was trimmed by 0 bases and the J gene end by 3 bases; junction bases not matched to a gene: 2. The CDR3 contains 15 residues. Germline values: CDR1 SGDLS, CDR2 YYNGEE. CDR3: CASSVEQGVYNEQFF. The CDR3 DNA reads TGTGCCAGCAGCGTAGAACAGGGGGTCTACAATGAGCAGTTCTTC.

This chain joins TRBV19 and TRBJ1-1, with D hard to call. V gave up 4 bases and J gave up 0 bases, with 9 bases separating them. Germline lookup yields CDR1 LNHDA and CDR2 SQIVND (reference sequence). There are 14 residues in the CDR3. The CDR3 DNA reads as TGTGCCAGTAGTAGGTACCCCATGAACACTGAAGCTTTCTTT. This encodes CASSRYPMNTEAFF.

This chain uses TRBV6-4 with TRBJ2-1; possibly TRBD2 for D (5 bases). The CDR3 consists of 14 residues. Germline V gene data show CDR1 as MRHNA and CDR2 as SNTAGT. Between the trimmed V and J ends, which lost 10 bases and 5 bases, there was a span of 18 bases. CDR3 DNA sequence: TGTGCCACCGGAGACACTCCCGGGGACAATGAGCAGTTCTTC. Translating it yields CATGDTPGDNEQFF.

This chain connects TRBV4-3 to TRBJ2-3; 11 nucleotides align to TRBD2. V lost 0 bases to trimming and J lost 10 bases; unmatched junction nucleotides: 6. The CDR3 consists of 15 residues. Per the germline V gene, CDR1 is LGHNA and CDR2 is YSLEER. The CDR3 is CASSQERLAGGPQYF. The CDR3 DNA reads TGCGCCAGCAGCCAAGAGAGGCTAGCGGGAGGTCCGCAGTATTTT.

The J gene is TRBJ2-7, the V gene TRBV27; D ambiguous. Germline V gene lookup returns CDR1 MNHEY and CDR2 SMNVEV (reference sequence). The length of the CDR3 is 16 residues. V lost 2 bases and J lost 2, with 16 bases in between. CDR3 sequence: CASSLGLPNPPYEQYF. CDR3 DNA sequence: TGTGCCAGCAGTTTAGGCCTTCCTAATCCCCCCTACGAGCAGTACTTC.

V gene TRBV4-1 combines with J gene TRBJ2-7; unclear D gene. This CDR3 comprises 12 residues. Trimming removed 1 base from V and 6 bases from J, with 7 bases in between. CDR1 and CDR2 from the germline V gene are MGHRA and YSYEKL. The CDR3 sequence: CASSQGFSEQYF. For the CDR3, the DNA is TGCGCCAGCAGCCAAGGGTTTAGCGAGCAGTACTTC.

This clone has just a few counts. V usage is TRBV12-5 and J usage is TRBJ2-1, with D unresolved. Germline CDR1 and CDR2: LGHNT and FRNRAP. The CDR3 loop spans 11 amino acids. The V and J ends lost 4 bases and 13 bases respectively, with 11 bases between them. The CDR3 reads CASGSRNVQFF. Here the CDR3 DNA reads TGTGCTAGTGGTTCCCGCAATGTACAGTTCTTC.